Included here is one T cell receptor beta chain sequence, with context. Its antigen is undetermined. These data come from a study of cytomegalovirus exposure and HLA in healthy donors. Broader study findings: Confirmation was obtained in vitro that three CMV-associated chains are specific for CMV antigens. Earlier analysis yielded a pattern in which most TCR beta V segments were productive about 90% or about 30% of the time. In a later analysis, HLA-associated beta chains showed higher expansion and lower generation probabilities than comparable chains.

This CDR3 is 14 amino acids long. The V gene lost 0 bases and the J gene lost 5 bases, with 10 bases spanning the gap. Germline loops: CDR1 LGHNA, CDR2 YNFKEQ. Nominally healthy donors were sampled, though unrecorded immune exposures were likely. PCR amplification relied on 60 Vbeta primers (plus 13 Jbeta primers). Assay: immunoSEQ multiplex PCR; the TCRdb copy retains only in-frame clones and omits some. The sample yields approximately 91,000 clones, roughly 86% seen once. The source of this sequence is a man aged 25-45 years in good health and CMV-seropositive. The sample was PBMCs. This rearrangement joins TRBV4-2 to TRBJ2-5, with D unresolved. In nucleotides, the CDR3 is TGTGCCAGCAGCCAAGATTCAGGTGTGGAGACCCAGTACTTC. This codes for CASSQDSGVETQYF.